This T cell receptor (beta chain) was identified in a study of T cell repertoires in cytomegalovirus infection. On the study more broadly: Public TCR beta signatures provided an indication of both CMV infection and a matching HLA type.

Germline V lookup: CDR1 MNHEY, CDR2 SVGEGT. The CDR3 sequence is 15 residues long. V trimming: 4 bases; J trimming: 4 bases; junction bases outside the gene matches: 7. TCRdb passed the reads through MiXCR, listing each CDR3 protein once. Of roughly 920,000 distinct CDR3 sequences in the sample, less than 35% were seen once. In the case of this clonotype: Its antigen is unknown.

Study outcomes and limitations: In two of eight donors, the top clonotype was HLA-C-restricted CMV-specific. The study identified carriers of CMV plus the relevant HLA from cumulative public TCR beta family frequency.

The TCR sequence derives from a human donor in good health (CMV status not recorded). Some clones in this sample may be carry-over from other donors' samples. The sample was cultured CD8+ T cells from PBMCs, taken from culture after CMV antigen stimulation. The gene calls are TRBV6-2 or TRBV6-3 and TRBJ2-1; 7 bases line up with TRBD2. In nucleotides, the CDR3 is TGTGCCAGCAGTTGCTGGGGGGGGAATTACAATGAGCAGTTCTTC. Translation gives CASSCWGGNYNEQFF.